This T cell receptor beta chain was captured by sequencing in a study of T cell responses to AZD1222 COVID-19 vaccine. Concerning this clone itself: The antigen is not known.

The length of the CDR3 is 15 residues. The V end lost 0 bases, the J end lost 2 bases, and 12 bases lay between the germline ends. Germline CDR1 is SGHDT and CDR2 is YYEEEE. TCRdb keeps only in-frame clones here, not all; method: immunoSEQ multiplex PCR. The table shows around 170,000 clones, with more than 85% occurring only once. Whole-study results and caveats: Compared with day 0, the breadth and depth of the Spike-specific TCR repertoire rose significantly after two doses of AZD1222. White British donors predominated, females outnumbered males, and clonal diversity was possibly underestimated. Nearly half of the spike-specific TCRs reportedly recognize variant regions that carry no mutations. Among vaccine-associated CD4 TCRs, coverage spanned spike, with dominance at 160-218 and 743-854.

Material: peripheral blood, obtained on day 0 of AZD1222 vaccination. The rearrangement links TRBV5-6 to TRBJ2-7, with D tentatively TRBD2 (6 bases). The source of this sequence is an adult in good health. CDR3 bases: TGTGCCAGCAGCTTGGTGCTGCGGGGTACCTACGAGCAGTACTTC. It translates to CASSLVLRGTYEQYF.